Below, one T cell receptor beta chain is given with its context. Its antigen is currently unknown. The data stem from a study of Ad26.COV2.S vaccination and SARS-CoV-2 variants. Points from the study as a whole: Ad26.COV2.S recipients had broader spike-specific TCRs (P = 0.0014). Quantification of TCR breadth and depth may have yielded underestimates of total T cell responses.

Only in-frame clones appear in the TCRdb table, and some are missing; sequencing was by immunoSEQ multiplex PCR. The table has about 180,000 clones, 87% seen once. The germline V gene encodes CDR1 MDHEN and CDR2 SYDVKM. The CDR3 loop spans 17 amino acids. V trimming: 5 bases; J trimming: 0 bases; junction bases outside the gene matches: 6. The sample consisted of peripheral blood, taken after recovery from COVID-19. The clonotype comes from a human donor who had recovered from COVID-19. The chain carries TRBV28 and TRBJ1-5; 11 bases are shared with TRBD1. The CDR3 DNA reads as TGTGCCAGCAGTCGGGACAGGGGGTTCAGTAGCAATCAGCCCCAGCATTTT. Encoded protein: CASSRDRGFSSNQPQHF. The entire variable domain, with the rest obtained from reference TRBV28 and TRBJ1-5, is as follows: DVKVTQSSRYLVKRTGEKVFLECVQDMDHENMFWYRQDPGLGLRLIYFSYDVKMKEKGDIPEGYSVSREKKERFSLILESASTNQTSMYLCASSRDRGFSSNQPQHFGDGTRLSIL.